Below, 4 T cell receptor beta chains from the same sample are listed, as sequenced in a study of post-analysis software for immune sequencing data. Findings of the study overall: Four to six TRBV segments (TRBV5-6, TRBV5-1 and TRBV20-1 among them) occurred more frequently in patients than in controls.

These receptors are not linked to any known antigen. The TCR beta cDNA libraries carried unique molecular identifiers. TCRdb processed the PCR reads anew with MiXCR; each CDR3 protein has one entry. Seen here are 550,000 to 700,000 distinct CDR3 sequences, around 40% observed once, and the top ten hold about 1.8%. Sequences were obtained from blood. Receptors were obtained from a girl between 5 and 17 years old with multiple sclerosis.

V usage is TRBV2 and J usage is TRBJ2-5; 12 bases are a match to TRBD1. Judging by the DNA end, TRBJ2-7 fits better; the J call may be wrong. CDR1 and CDR2 from the germline V gene are SNHLY and FYNNEI. CDR3 length: 17 amino acids. CDR3 nucleotide sequence: TGTGCCAGCAGGCCTCCGGGACAGGGGGCCCTAGCCTACGAGCAGTACTTC. It yields the protein CASRPPGQGALAYEQYF.

This clonotype was counted a few times. V usage is TRBV29-1 and J usage is TRBJ1-2; weak D call: TRBD1 (6 bases). This CDR3 contains 13 residues. CDR1 SQVTM and CDR2 ANQGSEA come from the germline V gene. V was clipped by 4 bases and J by 0 bases, with 9 bases between them. The CDR3 sequence: CSVGGQTNYGYTF. Written as DNA, the CDR3 is TGCAGCGTTGGGGGGCAGACTAACTATGGCTACACCTTC.

The sample holds many counts of this clonotype. The V call is TRBV5-1, the J call TRBJ2-1; D is unclear. The germline gives CDR1 SGHRS, CDR2 YFSETQ. V lost 0 bases and J 0 bases, leaving 7 bases between the germline ends. CDR3 length: 15 amino acids. The CDR3 loop is CASSLAADSYNEQFF. Written as DNA, the CDR3 is TGCGCCAGCAGCTTGGCGGCAGACTCCTACAATGAGCAGTTCTTC.

The DNA for the CDR3 is TGTGCCATCAGTGATATGGGCGGGGGTAGCACAGATACGCAGTATTTT. Translated, it gives CAISDMGGGSTDTQYF. The V and J genes are TRBV10-3 and TRBJ2-3, with 7 positions matching TRBD2. Germline lookup yields CDR1 ENHRY and CDR2 SYGVKD. The J segment lost 0 bases and the V segment lost 3 bases, leaving 6 bases of the junction unmatched. The CDR3 totals 16 residues.